A single count supports the clone carrying this T cell receptor beta chain. The assay was immunoSEQ multiplex PCR, and TCRdb's table has in-frame clones only and misses some. The table includes 39,000 or so clones, around 92% detected once. This sample was included in a study of T cell changes during pregnancy in multiple sclerosis. The CDR3 has 14 amino acids. Trimming took off 6 bases at V and 3 bases at J, with 14 bases between the two ends. Germline CDR1 MGHRA, CDR2 YSYEKL. Source: CD8+ T cells from peripheral blood mononuclear cells, taken before pregnancy. The receptor was isolated from a female donor with multiple sclerosis, enrolled in a pregnancy study. The chain is built from TRBV4-1 and TRBJ1-2, with D perhaps TRBD1 (6 bases). The CDR3 loop reads CASSGEGQHYGYTF. The CDR3 DNA is TGCGCCAGCAGTGGAGAAGGACAGCACTATGGCTACACCTTC.